The 4 T cell receptor beta chains below all came from one sample that was sequenced in a study of human T cells and chemical hapten exposure. Each CDR3 protein gets one entry after TCRdb re-called the RACE reads with MiXCR. The sample comprises some 83,000 distinct CDR3 sequences, around 10% of which are singletons, and roughly 4.2% rests with the top ten. As for time point: patch test 1, 2 weeks after DPC sensitization. Treatment here: therapeutic diphenylcyclopropenone sensitization with weekly scalp DPC. The starting material was whole blood, obtained in connection with sensitization to the hapten diphenylcyclopropenone (DPC). These TCRs come from a woman aged 45-65 years with alopecia areata. Some clones in this sample may be carry-over from other donors' samples.

This clonotype appeared many times. The rearrangement uses TRBV6-5 and TRBJ1-4, with D hard to call. This CDR3 comprises 15 residues. The V gene's germline CDR1 is MNHEY and CDR2 SVGAGI. Trimming took 4 bases from V and 4 from J, leaving 13 bases between them. The CDR3 DNA follows: TGTGCCAGCAGTTCTACCGGGTCAAGTAATGAAAAACTGTTTTTT. Translated, it gives CASSSTGSSNEKLFF.

The chain recombines TRBV29-1 with TRBJ1-2, with D possibly being TRBD1 (5 bases). This CDR3 has 16 amino acids. The V end was cut by 1 base, the J end by 5 bases, with 20 bases between. The V gene's germline CDR1 is SQVTM and CDR2 ANQGSEA. CDR3 DNA: TGCAGCGTTGAAGGGAGGCAGGGAGATCTACCTTATGGCTACACCTTC. It is translated as CSVEGRQGDLPYGYTF. Filled out from reference TRBV29-1 and TRBJ1-2, the complete variable domain reads SAVISQKPSRDICQRGTSLTIQCQVDSQVTMMFWYRQQPGQSLTLIATANQGSEATYESGFVIDKFPISRPNLTFSTLTVSNMSPEDSSIYLCSVEGRQGDLPYGYTFGSGTRLTVV.

This clonotype was observed a handful of times. The chain has TRBV10-1 and TRBJ1-4, with D hard to call. Trimming pared 4 bases from V and 7 bases from J, leaving 10 bases between. The germline V gene encodes CDR1 WNHNN and CDR2 SYGVQD (reference sequence). This CDR3 has 13 amino acids. Written as DNA, the CDR3 is TGCGCCAGCAGTGGACGGCGGGGTGAAAAACTGTTTTTT. Amino acid sequence: CASSGRRGEKLFF.

This clonotype was seen more than once but under ten times. The chain combines TRBV30 with TRBJ2-5; TRBD1 matches 8 bases. Losses at the gene ends were 1 base for V and 0 bases for J; bases not matched to a gene: 10. Germline V lookup: CDR1 GTSNPN, CDR2 SVGIG (reference sequence). The CDR3 loop spans 17 amino acids. The chain's CDR3 is CAWSGRRDRRYQETQYF. Written as DNA, the CDR3 is TGTGCCTGGAGTGGACGACGGGACAGGAGGTACCAAGAGACCCAGTACTTC.